The rows below give T cell receptor beta chains drawn from one sample of a study of a mutant IDH1 vaccine in newly diagnosed glioma. Here immunoSEQ multiplex PCR was the method, and the copy in TCRdb shows in-frame clones only, minus some. The table includes around 88,000 clones, about four fifths detected once. The sample was PBMCs, taken from a glioma patient treated with radiotherapy, temozolomide or both. The origin of the receptors is a man between 40 and 49 years old with glioma. Both conserved end residues are part of each CDR3. D genes are given only for firm matches. Some rows have no size entry. The others give once, few or many, or a class for an expanded clone.

CDR3nt: TGTGCCAGCAGCCTCGGACCCTCTCATTATGGCTACACCTTC
CDR3aa: CASSLGPSHYGYTF
abundance: NA
j_gene: TRBJ1-2
d_gene: NA
v_gene: TRBV6-1

CDR3nt: TGTGCCAGCAGTGAACGGACACCCTTTTCAGGTGGCTACACCTTC
CDR3aa: CASSERTPFSGGYTF
abundance: NA
j_gene: TRBJ1-2
d_gene: NA
v_gene: TRBV2

CDR3nt: TGTGCCAGCAGTTCCCCGGGTAGGGGCGTCCAGCCCCAGCATTTT
CDR3aa: CASSSPGRGVQPQHF
abundance: NA
j_gene: TRBJ1-5
d_gene: NA
v_gene: TRBV28

CDR3nt: TGTGCCAGCAGCTTGGGTGGCGGGGAGATCACCGGGGAGCTGTTTTTT
CDR3aa: CASSLGGGEITGELFF
abundance: many
j_gene: TRBJ2-2
d_gene: NA
v_gene: TRBV5-4

CDR3nt: TGTGCCAGCAGAGGTTGGACTAGCGACCAAGAGACCCAGTACTTC
CDR3aa: CASRGWTSDQETQYF
abundance: NA
j_gene: TRBJ2-5
d_gene: TRBD2
v_gene: TRBV27

CDR3nt: TGTGCCAGCAGCCTAGTGGGACAGGTCGACACCGGGGAGCTGTTTTTT
CDR3aa: CASSLVGQVDTGELFF
abundance: NA
j_gene: TRBJ2-2
d_gene: TRBD1
v_gene: TRBV28

CDR3nt: TGTGCCATCAGTGAGTCACACATGACAGGGCCGAACACTGAAGCTTTCTTT
CDR3aa: CAISESHMTGPNTEAFF
abundance: NA
j_gene: TRBJ1-1
d_gene: TRBD1
v_gene: TRBV10-3

CDR3nt: TGTGCCAGCAGTGTTTTTATTCAGCCCCAGCATTTT
CDR3aa: CASSVFIQPQHF
abundance: NA
j_gene: TRBJ1-5
d_gene: NA
v_gene: TRBV6-1

CDR3nt: TGTGCCAGCAGCTTGGAGGAGGGGATCCATGGCTACACCTTC
CDR3aa: CASSLEEGIHGYTF
abundance: NA
j_gene: TRBJ1-2
d_gene: NA
v_gene: TRBV5-6

CDR3nt: TGTGCCAGCAGCCCAGCGGGAGTTGGGGATGAGCAGTTCTTC
CDR3aa: CASSPAGVGDEQFF
abundance: NA
j_gene: TRBJ2-1
d_gene: TRBD2
v_gene: TRBV7-8

CDR3nt: TGTGCCAGCAGTTTATTAAGGGGTCTGGACACTGAAGCTTTCTTT
CDR3aa: CASSLLRGLDTEAFF
abundance: NA
j_gene: TRBJ1-1
d_gene: NA
v_gene: TRBV27

CDR3nt: TGTGCCAGCAGCTTGGCGGCAGGGGCTAATGGCTACACCTTC
CDR3aa: CASSLAAGANGYTF
abundance: NA
j_gene: TRBJ1-2
d_gene: NA
v_gene: TRBV5-4

CDR3nt: TGTGCCAGCAGCTTAGAGGCCGTGACCTACAATGAGCAGTTCTTC
CDR3aa: CASSLEAVTYNEQFF
abundance: NA
j_gene: TRBJ2-1
d_gene: NA
v_gene: TRBV11-2

CDR3nt: TGTGCCAGCAGCTTAGTCCAGGGCTCCTTTAATTCACCCCTCCACTTT
CDR3aa: CASSLVQGSFNSPLHF
abundance: NA
j_gene: TRBJ1-6
d_gene: NA
v_gene: TRBV7-2

CDR3nt: TGTGCCAGCGGTCCGGGCCCGGGGTCTCTAGCCAAAAACATTCAGTACTTC
CDR3aa: CASGPGPGSLAKNIQYF
abundance: few
j_gene: TRBJ2-4
d_gene: NA
v_gene: TRBV4-2

CDR3nt: TGTGCCAGTAGTATTTGGGTGGTCCTGGGTGGAAATGAGCAGTTCTTC
CDR3aa: CASSIWVVLGGNEQFF
abundance: once
j_gene: TRBJ2-1
d_gene: NA
v_gene: TRBV19

CDR3nt: TGTGCCAGCAGCCTAGGGGGGTTGAACACCGGGGAGCTGTTTTTT
CDR3aa: CASSLGGLNTGELFF
abundance: once
j_gene: TRBJ2-2
d_gene: NA
v_gene: TRBV7-8

CDR3nt: TGTGCCAGCTCAGAACAGGGGAACACTGAAGCTTTCTTT
CDR3aa: CASSEQGNTEAFF
abundance: NA
j_gene: TRBJ1-1
d_gene: NA
v_gene: TRBV18

CDR3nt: TGTGCCAGCAGCGGACGCGAAGGGGTTGTGGGCTACACCTTC
CDR3aa: CASSGREGVVGYTF
abundance: NA
j_gene: TRBJ1-2
d_gene: NA
v_gene: TRBV7-6

CDR3nt: TGTGCCAGCAGTTATGCATCGGGGGCGAAAGAGCAGTACTTC
CDR3aa: CASSYASGAKEQYF
abundance: NA
j_gene: TRBJ2-7
d_gene: NA
v_gene: TRBV27

CDR3nt: TGTGCCAGCAGCCAACCCACGGGGCTAGCTGGCACAGATACGCAGTATTTT
CDR3aa: CASSQPTGLAGTDTQYF
abundance: NA
j_gene: TRBJ2-3
d_gene: NA
v_gene: TRBV14

CDR3nt: TGTGCCAGCAGGACATCGGGACGATATAACGAGCAGTACTTC
CDR3aa: CASRTSGRYNEQYF
abundance: NA
j_gene: TRBJ2-7
d_gene: NA
v_gene: TRBV27

CDR3nt: TGTGCCAGCAGCCCCCCAGGGGGGGAGACCCAGTACTTC
CDR3aa: CASSPPGGETQYF
abundance: NA
j_gene: TRBJ2-5
d_gene: NA
v_gene: TRBV7-2

CDR3nt: TGTGCCAGCAGCTTAATTGCAGGGGAGACCCAGTACTTC
CDR3aa: CASSLIAGETQYF
abundance: NA
j_gene: TRBJ2-5
d_gene: NA
v_gene: TRBV7-3

CDR3nt: TGTGCCAGCAGTTCCAGGGCAGGTGAAGCTTTCTTT
CDR3aa: CASSSRAGEAFF
abundance: once
j_gene: TRBJ1-1
d_gene: NA
v_gene: TRBV6-5

CDR3nt: TGTGCCAGCAGCTTAGGAGTATCGTCAGGGAAGTATGGCTACACCTTC
CDR3aa: CASSLGVSSGKYGYTF
abundance: NA
j_gene: TRBJ1-2
d_gene: NA
v_gene: TRBV7-9

CDR3nt: TGCGCCAGCAGCCCTAGCGGGGAAAGCACAGATACGCAGTATTTT
CDR3aa: CASSPSGESTDTQYF
abundance: NA
j_gene: TRBJ2-3
d_gene: TRBD2
v_gene: TRBV4-3

CDR3nt: TGTGCCAGCAGTGAAGGACAGGGAGTGTGGCAGTTCTTC
CDR3aa: CASSEGQGVWQFF
abundance: NA
j_gene: TRBJ2-1
d_gene: TRBD1
v_gene: TRBV6-1

CDR3nt: TGCGCCAGCAGCTCAGGGACTTGGGGTGTATCTGAAGCTTTCTTT
CDR3aa: CASSSGTWGVSEAFF
abundance: few
j_gene: TRBJ1-1
d_gene: NA
v_gene: TRBV5-1

CDR3nt: TGTGCCAGCAGCTCTAGGGACAGGGGGCTTGAGCAGTTCTTC
CDR3aa: CASSSRDRGLEQFF
abundance: NA
j_gene: TRBJ2-1
d_gene: TRBD1
v_gene: TRBV7-2

CDR3nt: TGTGCCAGCAGCATGACTGGCGGGGGGAGCACAGATACGCAGTATTTT
CDR3aa: CASSMTGGGSTDTQYF
abundance: NA
j_gene: TRBJ2-3
d_gene: TRBD2
v_gene: TRBV9

CDR3nt: TGCAGCGTTGACAAGGGGAGCGGAGAGACCCAGTACTTC
CDR3aa: CSVDKGSGETQYF
abundance: NA
j_gene: TRBJ2-5
d_gene: NA
v_gene: TRBV29-1

CDR3nt: TGTGCCAGCAGGGAGGGACAGGGTTTCTCGCCCCAGCATTTT
CDR3aa: CASREGQGFSPQHF
abundance: NA
j_gene: TRBJ1-5
d_gene: TRBD1
v_gene: TRBV2

CDR3nt: TGCAGCGTTGGTAGCGGGAGGGTTTACGAGCAGTACTTC
CDR3aa: CSVGSGRVYEQYF
abundance: NA
j_gene: TRBJ2-7
d_gene: TRBD2
v_gene: TRBV29-1

CDR3nt: TGTGCCAGTAGTCGTCCGGGCACTGAAGCTTTCTTT
CDR3aa: CASSRPGTEAFF
abundance: NA
j_gene: TRBJ1-1
d_gene: NA
v_gene: TRBV19